The present T cell receptor (beta chain) was sequenced within a study of vaccination and CD4 T cells after COVID-19. For the study at large: Each post-COVID sample was drawn after diagnosis, and the median interval was roughly 100 days (range 35 to 161). Findings and caveats of the study: There was no significant change from roughly 21 to 40 median reactive clonotypes.

The treatment is: approximately nine-day PBMC culture with coronavirus spike peptide pools or control peptides (ViraFEST assay). The authors swapped half the medium for fresh IL-2 medium on days 3 and 7. There are a few counts of this clonotype. Antigen: not known. Once obtained from cultured CD4+ T cells, the DNA was sequenced using the Oncomine TCR Beta short-read assay. Using its own MiXCR run on the PCR reads, TCRdb lists one record per CDR3 protein. The table records around 20,000 distinct CDR3 sequences, over 50% of them present only once. The sample here was CD4+ T cells from blood, cultured in vitro, taken before SARS-CoV-2 vaccination. The receptor was derived from a human donor who had recovered from COVID-19.

CDR3 coding DNA: TGTGCCACCAGCAGAGATTTGGGACAGGGAGTATCGGCCCAGCATTTT. Protein product: CATSRDLGQGVSAQHF. V is TRBV15 and J is TRBJ1-5; 9 positions agree with TRBD1. In germline, CDR1 is LNHNV, CDR2 YYDKDF (reference sequence). The CDR3 is 16 amino acids. The J segment lost 11 bases and the V segment lost 0 bases, leaving 11 bases of the junction unmatched.